This passage covers 17 T cell receptor beta chains from one sample sequenced in a study of cytomegalovirus exposure and HLA in healthy donors. Both 60 Vbeta primers and 13 Jbeta primers went into the PCR. The table came from immunoSEQ multiplex PCR; TCRdb's copy has only in-frame clones and leaves some out. The repertoire table contains fewer than 110,000 clones. The material sequenced was PBMCs. The receptor set was obtained from a man aged 35 to 55 in good health and CMV-seronegative.

This sequence joins TRBV2 and TRBJ2-5, with 8 bases identical to TRBD2. The CDR3 is 15 amino acids. J lost 6 bases, V lost 4 bases, and 10 bases had no gene match. Germline V lookup: CDR1 SNHLY, CDR2 FYNNEI. CDR3 bases: TGTGCCAGCAGTGCTCTCGCGGGAGGTTTCCAGACCCAGTACTTC. It is translated as CASSALAGGFQTQYF.

The J gene is TRBJ1-4, the V gene TRBV7-6; TRBD1 matches 7 bases. The CDR3 contains 19 residues. Germline CDR1 is SGHVS and CDR2 is FNYEAQ. The junction had 17 bases not matched to a gene; V was cut back by 5 bases and J by 2 bases. The CDR3 nucleotides are TGTGCCAGCAGCCGGGCCCCAGGGGGTTCCCCTATCACTAATGAAAAACTGTTTTTT. Encoded protein: CASSRAPGGSPITNEKLFF.

This chain connects TRBV10-2 to TRBJ1-2; D might be TRBD1 (5 bases). Germline assignment: CDR1 WSHSY and CDR2 SAAADI. V shed 6 bases and J shed 5 bases, with 13 bases lying between them. There are 13 residues in the CDR3. The CDR3 is CASRETAQYGYTF. The CDR3 DNA reads TGCGCCAGCAGAGAGACAGCACAGTATGGCTACACCTTC.

The chain uses TRBV29-1 and TRBJ2-2, with 7 bases aligning to TRBD2. This CDR3 contains 14 residues. V gave up 3 bases and J gave up 2 bases; unmatched junction bases: 3. CDR1 SQVTM and CDR2 ANQGSEA come from the germline V gene. In nucleotides, the CDR3 is TGCAGCGTTGATTGGGGGGGAAACACCGGGGAGCTGTTTTTT. Its translation is CSVDWGGNTGELFF.

The genes are TRBV5-3 and TRBJ2-7; D may be TRBD2 (5 bases). TRBV5-3 belongs to the ORF category, with a function that is uncertain. CDR3 size: 15 residues. The V end was cut by 0 bases, the J end by 3 bases, with 13 bases between. The CDR3 protein is CARSLAVAILYEQYF. The DNA of the CDR3 is TGTGCCAGAAGCTTGGCGGTAGCGATCCTCTACGAGCAGTACTTC.

As for this clone: The sample contains more than one DNA sequence encoding this CDR3. The V gene is TRBV6-4, the J gene TRBJ1-5, with D perhaps matching TRBD1 (5 bases). Germline V gene data show CDR1 as MRHNA and CDR2 as SNTAGT. Trimming removed 3 bases from V and 6 bases from J, with 12 bases in between. The length of the CDR3 is 14 residues. This chain's CDR3 is CASSESGGSQPQHF. CDR3 bases: TGTGCCAGCAGTGAATCGGGGGGGTCTCAGCCCCAGCATTTT.

This chain uses TRBV1 with TRBJ2-7; the table names TRBD2, a call not compared with the DNA. TRBV1 is a known pseudogene. The CDR3 loop spans 17 amino acids. Written as DNA, the CDR3 is TGCACCAGCAGCCGCCAGAGGACTACCCCTAGCTCCTACGAGCAGTACTTC. Translating it yields CTSSRQRTTPSSYEQYF.

The J gene is TRBJ2-2, the V gene TRBV27, with D possibly TRBD1 on 5 matching bases. Germline loops: CDR1 MNHEY, CDR2 SMNVEV (reference sequence). The CDR3 is 15 residues long. V lost 6 bases to trimming and J lost 1 base, with 12 bases between them. Here the CDR3 DNA reads TGTGCCAGCAGGCTAGGGGCAGGGAACACCGGGGAGCTGTTTTTT. Amino acids: CASRLGAGNTGELFF.

The V call is TRBV2, the J call TRBJ1-6; D might be TRBD1 (5 bases). The V gene's germline CDR1 is SNHLY and CDR2 FYNNEI. The ends were cut back, 7 bases at V and 10 bases at J, with 26 bases in the middle. CDR3 length: 17 amino acids. Here the CDR3 reads CASTTGGTTRLRSPLHF. The CDR3 DNA is TGTGCCAGCACTACCGGGGGAACGACAAGACTACGGTCACCCCTCCACTTT. Filled out from reference TRBV2 and TRBJ1-6, the complete variable domain reads EPEVTQTPSHQVTQMGQEVILRCVPISNHLYFYWYRQILGQKVEFLVSFYNNEISEKSEIFDDQFSVERPDGSNFTLKIRSTKLEDSAMYFCASTTGGTTRLRSPLHFGNGTRLTVT.

This sequence joins TRBV14 and TRBJ2-2, with 8 positions matching TRBD1. CDR3 length equals 17 residues. V shed 1 base, J shed 1 base, and the junction held 5 bases outside the gene matches. Germline V gene data show CDR1 as SGHDN and CDR2 as FVKESK. Here the CDR3 DNA reads TGTGCCAGCAGCCAAGCTCTGACAGGGGTGAACACCGGGGAGCTGTTTTTT. It translates to CASSQALTGVNTGELFF.

The chain joins TRBV7-9 to TRBJ1-4; D remains unclear. V lost 8 bases to trimming and J lost 6 bases, with 16 bases between them. This CDR3 has 14 residues. Per the germline V gene, CDR1 is SEHNR and CDR2 is FQNEAQ (reference sequence). CDR3 sequence: CASEVTPFDEKLFF. CDR3 nucleotides: TGTGCCAGCGAGGTTACCCCTTTCGATGAAAAACTGTTTTTT.

The V and J genes are TRBV6-1 and TRBJ2-7; weak D call: TRBD2 (5 bases). Germline V gene data show CDR1 as MNHNS and CDR2 as SASEGT. The CDR3 consists of 10 residues. V lost 6 bases to trimming and J lost 7 bases, with 7 bases between them. CDR3 nucleotide sequence: TGTGCCAGCAGGCGGGTAGAGCAGTACTTC. This codes for CASRRVEQYF.

The chain combines TRBV4-1 with TRBJ1-2, with 7 bases identical to TRBD1. CDR1 is MGHRA, CDR2 YSYEKL, per germline. The CDR3 sequence is 13 residues long. V was clipped by 4 bases and J by 3 bases; unmatched bases: 2. CDR3 residues: CASSPGGDYGYTF. The CDR3 region has the DNA TGCGCCAGCAGCCCAGGGGGTGACTATGGCTACACCTTC.

The V and J genes are TRBV19 and TRBJ1-6, with D perhaps TRBD1 (5 bases). Germline assignment: CDR1 LNHDA and CDR2 SQIVND (reference sequence). V lost 3 bases to trimming and J lost 10 bases, with 13 bases between them. The CDR3 sequence is 14 residues long. CDR3: CASSIGRVPSPLHF. The CDR3, as DNA: TGTGCCAGTAGTATTGGCAGGGTACCCTCACCCCTCCACTTT. Looking up the rest from reference TRBV19 and TRBJ1-6 gives the full variable domain: DGGITQSPKYLFRKEGQNVTLSCEQNLNHDAMYWYRQDPGQGLRLIYYSQIVNDFQKGDIAEGYSVSREKKESFPLTVTSAQKNPTAFYLCASSIGRVPSPLHFGNGTRLTVT.

The genes are TRBV5-1 and TRBJ2-5; 9 nucleotides agree with TRBD2. Germline-derived CDR1 and CDR2 are SGHRS and YFSETQ. CDR3 length: 18 amino acids. The V segment lost 0 bases and the J segment 4 bases; nucleotides outside the gene matches: 13. The CDR3 DNA follows: TGCGCCAGCAGCTTGGATCGGCGCGGGAGGGGGTTCGGAGAGACCCAGTACTTC. As protein: CASSLDRRGRGFGETQYF.

This chain joins TRBV18 and TRBJ1-5; 8 nucleotides align to TRBD1. There are 15 residues in the CDR3. The V gene's germline CDR1 is KGHSH and CDR2 LQKENI. J was trimmed by 6 bases and V by 5 bases; bases with no gene match: 9. CDR3 sequence reads: CASSADRGNGQPQHF. The CDR3 DNA sequence: TGTGCCAGCTCAGCCGACAGGGGTAACGGTCAGCCCCAGCATTTT.

The CDR3 bases are TGTGCCAGCAGGGGCCCGGGGGGATCCTACGAGCAGTACTTC. Translating gives CASRGPGGSYEQYF. This chain links TRBV7-2 with TRBJ2-7, with 7 bases fitting TRBD2. V shed 6 bases, J shed 1 base, and the junction held 6 bases outside the gene matches. Per the germline V gene, CDR1 is SGHTA and CDR2 is FQGNSA. The CDR3 runs to 14 residues.